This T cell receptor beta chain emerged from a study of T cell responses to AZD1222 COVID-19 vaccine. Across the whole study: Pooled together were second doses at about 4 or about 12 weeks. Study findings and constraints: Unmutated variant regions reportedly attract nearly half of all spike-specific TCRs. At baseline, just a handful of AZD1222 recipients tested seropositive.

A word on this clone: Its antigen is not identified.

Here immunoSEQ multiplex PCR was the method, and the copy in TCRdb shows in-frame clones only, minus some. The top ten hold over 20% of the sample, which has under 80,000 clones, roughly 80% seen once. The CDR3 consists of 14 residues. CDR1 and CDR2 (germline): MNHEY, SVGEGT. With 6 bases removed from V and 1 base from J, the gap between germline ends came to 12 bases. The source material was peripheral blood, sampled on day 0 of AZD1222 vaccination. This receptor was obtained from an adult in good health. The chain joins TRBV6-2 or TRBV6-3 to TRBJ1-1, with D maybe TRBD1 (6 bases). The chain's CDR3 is CASSHIQGNTEAFF. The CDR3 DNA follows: TGTGCCAGCAGCCACATACAGGGGAACACTGAAGCTTTCTTT.